This TCR beta chain was profiled in a study of identical twins. One entry per CDR3 protein, called by TCRdb with MiXCR from the 5' RACE reads. The sample shows around 1.7 million distinct CDR3 sequences, roughly a third of them seen only once. V dropped 5 bases and J dropped 5 bases, with 10 bases sitting between them. The germline V gene encodes CDR1 MNHNY and CDR2 SVGAGI (reference sequence). CDR3 length equals 13 residues. This TCR derives from a newborn girl in good health. Material: cord blood. The V call is TRBV6-6, the J call TRBJ1-5; D not certain. The CDR3 is CASSNWRDQPQHF. The CDR3 DNA is TGTGCCAGCAGTAATTGGAGAGATCAGCCCCAGCATTTT.